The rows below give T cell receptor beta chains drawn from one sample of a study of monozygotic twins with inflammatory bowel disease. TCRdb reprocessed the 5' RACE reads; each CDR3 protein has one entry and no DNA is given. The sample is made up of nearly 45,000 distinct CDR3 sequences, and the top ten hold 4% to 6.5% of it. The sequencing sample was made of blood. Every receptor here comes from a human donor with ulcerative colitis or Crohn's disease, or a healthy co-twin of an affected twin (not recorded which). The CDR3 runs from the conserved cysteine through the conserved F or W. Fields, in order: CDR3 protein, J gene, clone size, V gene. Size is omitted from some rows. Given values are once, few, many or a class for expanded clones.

cdr3_aa: CSARDSQGYYYEQYF
j_call: TRBJ2-7
clone_size: medium-sized
v_call: TRBV20-1

cdr3_aa: CASSLIGGGGGYTF
j_call: TRBJ1-2
clone_size: .
v_call: TRBV11-2

cdr3_aa: CASSTPSRGAYSNQPQHF
j_call: TRBJ1-5
clone_size: .
v_call: TRBV19

cdr3_aa: CSVEGDGYSRYQETQYF
j_call: TRBJ2-5
clone_size: .
v_call: TRBV29-1

cdr3_aa: CASGTSGRYEQFF
j_call: TRBJ2-1
clone_size: .
v_call: TRBV11-3

cdr3_aa: CASSLRGLAASSYNEQFF
j_call: TRBJ2-1
clone_size: .
v_call: TRBV11-2

cdr3_aa: CASSRDRGNEKLFF
j_call: TRBJ1-4
clone_size: .
v_call: TRBV7-2

cdr3_aa: CASSGAGVGSGELFF
j_call: TRBJ2-2
clone_size: .
v_call: TRBV18

cdr3_aa: CSALGLAGLSSYEQYF
j_call: TRBJ2-7
clone_size: .
v_call: TRBV20-1

cdr3_aa: CASSPRWGRGDGELFF
j_call: TRBJ2-2
clone_size: .
v_call: TRBV3-1

cdr3_aa: CGPRASDTQYF
j_call: TRBJ2-3
clone_size: .
v_call: TRBV20-1

cdr3_aa: CASSLGGGAETQYF
j_call: TRBJ2-5
clone_size: .
v_call: TRBV28

cdr3_aa: CASSLLWSSDEQYF
j_call: TRBJ2-7
clone_size: medium-sized
v_call: TRBV5-1

cdr3_aa: CASSEDRGAFDEQYF
j_call: TRBJ2-7
clone_size: .
v_call: TRBV2

cdr3_aa: CASSVENGLYGYTF
j_call: TRBJ1-2
clone_size: .
v_call: TRBV9

cdr3_aa: CASSLDRNSPLHF
j_call: TRBJ1-6
clone_size: .
v_call: TRBV5-4

cdr3_aa: CASRRGGDGQPQHF
j_call: TRBJ1-5
clone_size: .
v_call: TRBV28

cdr3_aa: CASSFASNQPQHF
j_call: TRBJ1-5
clone_size: .
v_call: TRBV7-2

cdr3_aa: CASRRGLYEQYF
j_call: TRBJ2-7
clone_size: .
v_call: TRBV28

cdr3_aa: CAWTPGEYNEQFF
j_call: TRBJ2-1
clone_size: .
v_call: TRBV30

cdr3_aa: CASSLDRFYGYTF
j_call: TRBJ1-2
clone_size: .
v_call: TRBV11-2

cdr3_aa: CSVESAGVGDTQYF
j_call: TRBJ2-3
clone_size: .
v_call: TRBV29-1

cdr3_aa: CASSLVGGAGETQYF
j_call: TRBJ2-5
clone_size: .
v_call: TRBV7-7

cdr3_aa: CASNDGQGLPLHF
j_call: TRBJ1-6
clone_size: .
v_call: TRBV7-9

cdr3_aa: CAWSGTGTSSYNEQFF
j_call: TRBJ2-1
clone_size: .
v_call: TRBV30

cdr3_aa: CASSTTKGWGGYNEQFF
j_call: TRBJ2-1
clone_size: .
v_call: TRBV7-9

cdr3_aa: CASSREGTVEAFF
j_call: TRBJ1-1
clone_size: .
v_call: TRBV3-1

cdr3_aa: CASRPSGLANYGYTF
j_call: TRBJ1-2
clone_size: .
v_call: TRBV18

cdr3_aa: CASSDSNVGDTQYF
j_call: TRBJ2-3
clone_size: .
v_call: TRBV6-4